This T cell receptor (beta chain) was captured by sequencing in a study of a mutant IDH1 vaccine in newly diagnosed glioma. Study in general: Vaccination started 4-6 weeks after radiotherapy alone, or with temozolomide cycles.

In regard to this clone: What it binds is not known.

Time point: week 23, last vaccination. The study gave 300 ug of mutant IDH1 20-mer peptide per vaccine dose, with topical imiquimod. Generated by immunoSEQ multiplex PCR, the TCRdb table keeps only in-frame clones and is missing some. The table records tens of thousands of clones, roughly 84% of them present only once. In germline, CDR1 is SQVTM, CDR2 ANQGSEA. The V gene lost 4 bases and the J gene lost 2 bases, with 9 bases spanning the gap. The CDR3 spans 13 residues. The V gene is TRBV29-1, the J gene TRBJ1-3; D is unclear. Source: PBMCs, taken from a glioma patient whose treatment included an IDH1 peptide vaccine. This TCR derives from a man younger than 35 with glioma. DNA for the CDR3: TGCAGCGTTGTAGGCCTCACTGGAAACACCATATATTTT. Encoded protein: CSVVGLTGNTIYF.